The 25 T cell receptor beta chains given below trace back to one sample, sequenced in a study of blood T cell repertoires in COVID-19. Generated by immunoSEQ multiplex PCR, the TCRdb table keeps only in-frame clones and is missing some. The sample yields about 100,000 clones, 79% seen once. The sample taken for sequencing was peripheral blood. These receptors originate from a woman of 80 years or more with active or convalescent COVID-19.

The chain joins TRBV7-2 to TRBJ1-4; a possible D gene is TRBD1 (5 bases). Trimming took off 0 bases at V and 7 bases at J, with 9 bases between the two ends. This CDR3 is 14 amino acids long. CDR1 is SGHTA, CDR2 FQGNSA, per germline. CDR3 region: CASSLARVGEKLFF. DNA for the CDR3: TGTGCCAGCAGCTTAGCCAGGGTGGGTGAAAAACTGTTTTTT.

The chain joins TRBV11-2 to TRBJ2-7, with D maybe TRBD1 (5 bases). This CDR3 contains 13 residues. V shed 3 bases and J shed 5 bases, with 11 bases lying between them. Germline V gene data show CDR1 as SGHAT and CDR2 as FQNNGV. CDR3 in amino acids: CASSFIGANEQYF. The CDR3 bases are TGTGCCAGCAGCTTCATAGGGGCTAACGAGCAGTACTTC.

This rearrangement joins TRBV6-5 to TRBJ1-3; D is unresolved. This CDR3 has 15 amino acids. Trimming took off 6 bases at V and 3 bases at J, with 15 bases between the two ends. CDR1 and CDR2 from the germline V gene are MNHEY and SVGAGI. In nucleotides, the CDR3 is TGTGCCAGCAGGCATAGGGAACGGGGTGGAAACACCATATATTTT. Protein sequence: CASRHRERGGNTIYF.

The chain employs TRBV7-9 and TRBJ1-2; a possible D gene is TRBD1 (6 bases). Germline CDR1 is SEHNR and CDR2 is FQNEAQ (reference sequence). V was shortened by 4 bases and J by 7 bases, with 13 bases between the two germline ends. The CDR3 has 13 residues. The CDR3 DNA reads TGTGCCAGCAGCTCTACAGGGCGCGGTGGCTACACCTTC. Translating gives CASSSTGRGGYTF.

This chain joins TRBV9 and TRBJ2-3; the D is unclear. The CDR3 consists of 14 residues. Trimming removed 4 bases at V and 2 bases at J, with 11 bases between. Germline CDR1 and CDR2: SGDLS and YYNGEE. The CDR3 coding sequence is TGTGCCAGCAGCCTGAGAAGTAACACAGATACGCAGTATTTT. Its protein product is CASSLRSNTDTQYF.

The rearrangement uses TRBV11-2 and TRBJ2-5; D possibly corresponds to TRBD2 (6 bases). V was clipped by 0 bases and J by 8 bases, with 13 bases between them. The germline V gene has CDR1 SGHAT and CDR2 FQNNGV. The CDR3 consists of 14 residues. The CDR3 is CASSLDLGLGTQYF. In nucleotides, the CDR3 is TGTGCCAGCAGCTTAGATTTGGGACTGGGAACCCAGTACTTC.

V usage is TRBV18 and J usage is TRBJ2-2, with TRBD1 matching 7 bases. The CDR3 sequence is 14 residues long. With V trimmed by 6 bases and J by 5 bases, 6 bases remained unmatched. The germline CDR1 and CDR2 sequences are KGHSH and LQKENI. CDR3 sequence (DNA): TGTGCCAGCTCGAGACAGGGTAGGACCGGGGAGCTGTTTTTT. It yields the protein CASSRQGRTGELFF.

The sample holds a few counts of this clone. The sample has other DNA sequences that encode this CDR3 too. The chain employs TRBV6-5 and TRBJ2-1, with a tentative D call TRBD1 (6 bases). The CDR3 consists of 14 residues. Germline loops: CDR1 MNHEY, CDR2 SVGAGI. The V gene lost 6 bases and the J gene lost 3 bases, with 12 bases spanning the gap. This CDR3 reads CASRPGQSYNEQFF. In nucleotides, the CDR3 is TGTGCCAGCAGACCCGGACAGAGCTACAATGAGCAGTTCTTC.

V usage is TRBV28 and J usage is TRBJ1-1; D is unresolved. V dropped 3 bases and J dropped 0 bases, with 8 bases sitting between them. This CDR3 contains 14 residues. Germline V gene lookup returns CDR1 MDHEN and CDR2 SYDVKM. The CDR3 sequence: CASSLAAVNTEAFF. CDR3 in DNA: TGTGCCAGCAGTTTGGCCGCAGTGAACACTGAAGCTTTCTTT.

The chain has TRBV30 and TRBJ1-2; TRBD1 aligns across 8 bases. Germline CDR1 and CDR2: GTSNPN and SVGIG (reference sequence). CDR3 length: 12 amino acids. The ends lost 2 bases at V and 8 bases at J; junction bases unmatched: 4. The CDR3 region has the DNA TGTGCCTGGAGTCAGGGGGCGGAAGGCTACACCTTC. It is translated as CAWSQGAEGYTF.

This clone was seen only once. The V call is TRBV9, the J call TRBJ2-2; 7 nucleotides line up with TRBD2. V trimming: 1 base; J trimming: 5 bases; junction bases outside the gene matches: 8. Germline-derived CDR1 and CDR2 are SGDLS and YYNGEE. The CDR3 is 16 amino acids. The CDR3 bases are TGTGCCAGCAGCGTACGGGGGGAGATAGGGACCGGGGAGCTGTTTTTT. Translating it yields CASSVRGEIGTGELFF.

This rearrangement joins TRBV2 to TRBJ2-7, with TRBD2 identical over 12 bases. The CDR3 is 15 amino acids. Losses at the gene ends were 6 bases for V and 4 bases for J; bases not matched to a gene: 7. The V gene's germline CDR1 is SNHLY and CDR2 FYNNEI. The CDR3: CASSPPGLAGYEQYF. The CDR3 nucleotides are TGTGCCAGCAGCCCCCCGGGACTAGCGGGTTACGAGCAGTACTTC.

The V call is TRBV5-4, the J call TRBJ2-7; 7 nucleotides agree with TRBD1. CDR3 length: 13 amino acids. Germline CDR1 reads SGHNT; CDR2 reads YYREEE (reference sequence). V lost 4 bases to trimming and J lost 7 bases; unmatched junction nucleotides: 8. As DNA, the CDR3 is TGTGCCAGCAGCCCAGACAGGGTTCGGGAGCAGTACTTC. Translated: CASSPDRVREQYF.

This clone occurred once. The junction departs from germline at one end; a sequencing error may be responsible. The chain combines TRBV5-1 with TRBJ1-1, with TRBD1 as a possible D gene (6 bases). The CDR3 length is 13 residues. The germline V gene encodes CDR1 SGHRS and CDR2 YFSETQ. The CDR3 nucleotides read TGTGCCAGCAGCAACAGGGAGAACACTGAAGCTTTCTTT. Encoded protein: CASSNRENTEAFF.

J is TRBJ1-1 and V is TRBV5-1; 8 nucleotides agree with TRBD1. The length of the CDR3 is 14 residues. Germline lookup yields CDR1 SGHRS and CDR2 YFSETQ. V was clipped by 3 bases and J by 6 bases; unmatched bases: 7. DNA for the CDR3: TGCGCCAGCAGCTCGGGACAGGTTTTCGCTGAAGCTTTCTTT. Residues: CASSSGQVFAEAFF.

The chain combines TRBV6-2 or TRBV6-3 with TRBJ1-5, with 8 positions matching TRBD1. This CDR3 spans 15 amino acids. J lost 4 bases, V lost 6 bases, and 8 bases had no gene match. CDR1 and CDR2 (germline): MNHEY, SVGEGT. Written as DNA, the CDR3 is TGTGCCAGCAGCCCCGAGGACAGGGATAATCAGCCCCAGCATTTT. This codes for CASSPEDRDNQPQHF.

This chain links TRBV6-5 with TRBJ1-4, with TRBD1 identical over 7 bases. Trimming took 6 bases from V and 8 from J; bases not matched to a gene: 9. CDR3 length: 14 residues. The germline V gene encodes CDR1 MNHEY and CDR2 SVGAGI. CDR3 residues: CASSPEDRMEKLFF. In nucleotides, the CDR3 is TGTGCCAGCAGCCCAGAGGACAGGATGGAAAAACTGTTTTTT.

V gene TRBV15 combines with J gene TRBJ1-1; D is undetermined. There are 14 residues in the CDR3. CDR1 is LNHNV and CDR2 is YYDKDF in the germline V gene (reference sequence). Trimming removed 0 bases from V and 11 bases from J, with 16 bases in between. This CDR3 reads CATSRDRLTAEAFF. The CDR3 nucleotides are TGTGCCACCAGCAGAGATCGCCTTACGGCGGAGGCTTTCTTT. The full variable domain, rest sourced from reference TRBV15 and TRBJ1-1, is DAMVIQNPRYQVTQFGKPVTLSCSQTLNHNVMYWYQQKSSQAPKLLFHYYDKDFNNEADTPDNFQSRRPNTSFCFLDIRSPGLGDTAMYLCATSRDRLTAEAFFGQGTRLTVV.

The gene calls are TRBV18 and TRBJ2-7; D is possibly TRBD2 (5 bases). V shed 6 bases and J shed 5 bases, with 17 bases lying between them. Germline V gene sequence: CDR1 KGHSH, CDR2 LQKENI. This CDR3 has 14 residues. The CDR3 region is CASSRAGVVDEQYF. CDR3 DNA: TGTGCCAGCTCCCGCGCCGGGGTCGTGGACGAGCAGTACTTC.

The rearrangement uses TRBV18 and TRBJ1-3; D is undetermined. Looked up from germline, CDR1 is KGHSH and CDR2 is LQKENI. V lost 3 bases and J lost 1, with 13 bases in between. The CDR3 runs to 16 residues. As DNA, the CDR3 is TGTGCCAGCTCACCTATATTACAGACGTCTGGAAACACCATATATTTT. Its translation: CASSPILQTSGNTIYF.

This sequence joins TRBV12-3 or TRBV12-4 and TRBJ2-2; D uncertain. The CDR3 length is 13 residues. Trimming took 1 base from V and 6 from J, leaving 6 bases between them. The CDR3 is CASSLGAAGELFF. The CDR3 DNA reads TGTGCCAGCAGTTTAGGGGCTGCCGGGGAGCTGTTTTTT.

The chain couples TRBV6-6 to TRBJ2-7; unclear D gene. V gave up 6 bases and J gave up 6 bases, with 9 bases separating them. The CDR3 sequence is 11 residues long. Germline values: CDR1 MNHNY, CDR2 SVGAGI (reference sequence). The CDR3 coding sequence is TGTGCCAGCAGCCGCGTCGGCGAGCAGTACTTC. It translates to CASSRVGEQYF.

The J gene is TRBJ1-1, the V gene TRBV19, with TRBD1 as a possible D gene (6 bases). Germline V lookup: CDR1 LNHDA, CDR2 SQIVND (reference sequence). The CDR3 length is 13 residues. Between the trimmed V and J ends, which lost 5 bases and 5 bases, there was a span of 12 bases. In DNA form, the CDR3 reads TGTGCCAGTAGTGAGGGAGGGGGGACTGAAGCTTTCTTT. Its translation: CASSEGGGTEAFF.

The chain links TRBV7-3 to TRBJ2-1, with 12 bases lining up with TRBD2. There are 17 residues in the CDR3. Germline assignment: CDR1 SGHTA and CDR2 FQGTGA. J gave up 7 bases and V 1 base, and 8 bases lay outside the gene matches. The CDR3 sequence is CASSLRASGRAVNEQFF. For the CDR3, the DNA is TGTGCCAGCAGCTTAAGGGCTAGCGGGAGGGCGGTTAATGAGCAGTTCTTC.

The CDR3 protein is CASSPPGGAGSGANVLTF. In nucleotides, the CDR3 is TGTGCCAGCAGCCCGCCCGGTGGTGCAGGCTCTGGGGCCAACGTCCTGACTTTC. The rearrangement links TRBV7-3 to TRBJ2-6; D is ambiguous. The CDR3 has 18 residues. V gave up 5 bases and J gave up 0 bases, with 17 bases separating them. Germline V lookup: CDR1 SGHTA, CDR2 FQGTGA.